This T cell receptor (beta chain) was retrieved from a study of beta chain features in type 1 diabetes. Study-wide points: Shorter TCRB CDR3s, moderately but significantly so, were found in Type 1 diabetes patients in all four CD4+ subsets.

Each sorted population was over 98% pure. Every bit of the isolated RNA underwent reverse transcription, so sequencing read expressed TCRB transcripts. Method: immunoSEQ multiplex PCR; TCRdb's copy keeps in-frame clones and lacks some. The table lists about 900,000 clones, roughly 16% of them singletons. Germline CDR1 reads MDHEN; CDR2 reads SYDVKM. The CDR3 loop spans 12 amino acids. Trimming removed 7 bases from V and 3 bases from J; junction bases left unmatched: 3. This clone was counted only a few times. Its antigen is not identified. At the DNA level, this CDR3 is encoded by other sequences in the same sample as well.

This chain joins TRBV28 and TRBJ2-7, with TRBD1 matching 7 bases. The source of this sequence is a woman between 18 and 29 years old in good health. The sequencing sample was made of naive CD4+ T cells from blood. CDR3 protein: CASTSGGYEQYF. In DNA, the CDR3 is TGTGCCAGCACCTCAGGGGGCTACGAGCAGTACTTC.